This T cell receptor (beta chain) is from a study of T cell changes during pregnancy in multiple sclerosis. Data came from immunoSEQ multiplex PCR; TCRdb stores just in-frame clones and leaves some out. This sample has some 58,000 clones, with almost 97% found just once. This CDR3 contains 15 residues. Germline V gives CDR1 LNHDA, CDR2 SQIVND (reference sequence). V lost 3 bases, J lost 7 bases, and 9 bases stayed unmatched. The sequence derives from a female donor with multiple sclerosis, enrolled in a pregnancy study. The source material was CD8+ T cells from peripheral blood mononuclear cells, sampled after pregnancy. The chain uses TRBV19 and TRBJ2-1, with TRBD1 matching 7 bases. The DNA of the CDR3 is TGTGCCAGTAGTATGGGTTCCAGGGGGATAAATGAGCAGTTCTTC. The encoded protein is CASSMGSRGINEQFF.